A selection of T cell receptor beta chains follows, all from one sample in a study of CD8 T cells in ankylosing spondylitis. TCRdb passed the 5' RACE reads through MiXCR, listing each CDR3 protein once. Among about 130,000 distinct CDR3 sequences, 7% were seen once, and the ten largest hold 10% to 15%. The sequencing sample was made of blood, either unsorted or a sorted T cell fraction (not recorded which). These receptors were collected from a male donor with ankylosing spondylitis or in good health (not recorded which). Each CDR3 is given with its conserved first and last residue. A D gene is named only where the DNA matches it firmly. A row's size may be missing; if present it is once, few, many or a size class.

j_gene | v_gene | abundance | d_gene | CDR3aa | CDR3nt
TRBJ2-7 | TRBV7-9 | many | - | CASSPIIGEEYF | TGTGCCAGCAGCCCCATCATCGGGGAGGAGTACTTC
TRBJ2-4 | TRBV9 | many | - | CASSATLSAGNIQYF | TGTGCCAGCAGCGCAACACTATCGGCGGGAAACATTCAGTACTTC
TRBJ1-2 | TRBV7-3 | few | - | CASSLEGTIGGYTF | TGTGCCAGCAGCTTAGAGGGGACAATCGGTGGCTACACCTTC
TRBJ2-3 | TRBV7-9 | many | - | CASSSFTDTQYF | TGTGCCAGCAGCTCCTTCACAGATACGCAGTATTTT
TRBJ1-5 | TRBV4-3 | many | - | CASSQGAGSNQPQHF | TGCGCCAGCAGCCAAGGCGCGGGAAGCAATCAGCCCCAGCATTTT
TRBJ1-2 | TRBV12-3/TRBV12-4 | many | - | CASSLRGRGYTF | TGTGCCAGCAGTTTACGGGGACGAGGCTACACCTTC
TRBJ1-6 | TRBV18 | many | - | CASSPPGYNSPLHF | TGTGCCAGCTCACCGCCAGGCTATAATTCACCCCTCCACTTT
TRBJ1-2 | TRBV12-3/TRBV12-4 | many | - | CASSFVGGLNYGYTF | TGTGCCAGCAGTTTCGTCGGGGGGCTTAACTATGGCTACACCTTC
TRBJ1-5 | TRBV20-1 | many | - | CSARDSGGRVQPQHF | TGCAGTGCTAGAGATAGCGGGGGGCGGGTTCAGCCCCAGCATTTT
TRBJ2-4 | TRBV18 | few | TRBD1 | CASSPGQGIAKNIQYF | TGTGCCAGCTCACCGGGACAGGGGATAGCCAAAAACATTCAGTACTTC
TRBJ2-7 | TRBV15 | many | - | CATKVAAGPYEQYF | TGTGCCACCAAGGTCGCCGCGGGACCCTACGAGCAGTACTTC
TRBJ2-2 | TRBV5-5 | many | - | CASSLGGEGGTGELFF | TGTGCCAGCAGCCTAGGCGGGGAAGGTGGCACCGGGGAGCTGTTTTTT
TRBJ2-1 | TRBV29-1 | many | TRBD1 | CSVGMTGNEQFF | TGCAGCGTTGGAATGACAGGGAATGAGCAGTTCTTC
TRBJ1-5 | TRBV20-1 | many | - | CSARERYSNQPQHF | TGCAGTGCTAGAGAGCGGTATAGCAATCAGCCCCAGCATTTT
TRBJ2-7 | TRBV20-1 | few | - | CSARKGEQYF | TGCAGTGCTAGGAAAGGCGAGCAGTACTTC
TRBJ1-5 | TRBV3-1 | many | - | CASSHSGGNQPQHF | TGTGCCAGCAGCCACTCAGGGGGCAATCAGCCCCAGCATTTT
TRBJ2-5 | TRBV12-3/TRBV12-4 | many | - | CASRNTPQGETQYF | TGTGCCAGCAGAAACACCCCTCAGGGGGAGACCCAGTACTTC
TRBJ1-5 | TRBV5-1 | many | - | CASSLGGDSNQPQHF | TGCGCCAGCAGCTTGGGAGGGGATAGCAATCAGCCCCAGCATTTT
TRBJ2-3 | TRBV6-5 | many | - | CASSYSNSPSTDTQYF | TGTGCCAGCAGTTACTCGAATTCTCCTAGCACAGATACGCAGTATTTT
TRBJ2-7 | TRBV20-1 | many | - | CSGASHEQYF | TGCAGTGGGGCCTCTCACGAGCAGTACTTC
TRBJ1-5 | TRBV10-3 | many | - | CAIRGVGNQPQHF | TGTGCCATCAGGGGTGTCGGCAATCAGCCCCAGCATTTT
TRBJ2-3 | TRBV7-2 | many | TRBD2 | CASSLVSGNTDTQYF | TGTGCCAGCAGCTTAGTGAGCGGGAACACAGATACGCAGTATTTT
TRBJ2-3 | TRBV29-1 | many | - | CSVSPKDTQYF | TGCAGCGTTTCCCCGAAGGATACGCAGTATTTT
TRBJ1-6 | TRBV3-1 | many | - | CASSLHEGRSSPLHF | TGTGCCAGCAGCCTACACGAAGGACGGTCCTCACCCCTCCACTTT
TRBJ2-2 | TRBV5-1 | many | - | CASSWTGTPAGGELFF | TGCGCCAGCAGCTGGACCGGGACTCCAGCCGGCGGGGAGCTGTTTTTT
TRBJ2-3 | TRBV18 | many | - | CASSPMQDTQYF | TGTGCCAGCTCACCCATGCAAGATACGCAGTATTTT
TRBJ2-7 | TRBV5-1 | many | - | CASSLQDGAYEQYF | TGCGCCAGCAGCTTGCAGGACGGGGCCTACGAGCAGTACTTC
TRBJ2-7 | TRBV20-1 | many | - | CSAQTPKNYEQYF | TGCAGTGCTCAGACGCCGAAAAACTACGAGCAGTACTTC
TRBJ2-4 | TRBV5-1 | many | TRBD1 | CASSKEPGQTIQYF | TGCGCCAGCAGCAAAGAACCGGGACAGACTATTCAGTACTTC
TRBJ1-6 | TRBV7-2 | many | - | CASSLSRSPLHF | TGTGCCAGCAGCTTATCGCGTTCACCCCTCCACTTT
TRBJ1-2 | TRBV28 | many | - | CASSRVDGYTF | TGTGCCAGCAGCCGGGTCGATGGCTACACCTTC
TRBJ2-1 | TRBV29-1 | many | - | CSVAHNEQFF | TGCAGCGTTGCCCACAATGAGCAGTTCTTC
TRBJ2-7 | TRBV5-1 | many | TRBD1 | CASSRDWTGAYEQYF | TGCGCCAGCAGCCGTGACTGGACAGGGGCCTACGAGCAGTACTTC
TRBJ2-3 | TRBV18 | many | TRBD1 | CASSRYDRVSDTQYF | TGTGCCAGCTCACGCTACGACAGGGTCTCAGATACGCAGTATTTT
TRBJ2-5 | TRBV6-1 | many | - | CASKRGHQETQYF | TGTGCCAGCAAACGGGGGCACCAAGAGACCCAGTACTTC
TRBJ2-7 | TRBV7-9 | many | - | CASSLAMRDF | TGTGCCAGCAGCTTAGCGATGCGCGACTTC
TRBJ2-3 | TRBV20-1 | - | TRBD2 | CSARVASGETDTQYF | TGCAGTGCTAGAGTAGCTAGCGGGGAAACAGATACGCAGTATTTT
TRBJ2-1 | TRBV20-1 | many | - | CSARDSEGPGLNEQFF | TGCAGTGCTAGAGACTCGGAGGGCCCCGGCCTCAATGAGCAGTTCTTC
TRBJ2-3 | TRBV15 | many | TRBD1 | CATRQYGTGTDTQYF | TGTGCCACCAGACAATACGGGACAGGGACAGATACGCAGTATTTT